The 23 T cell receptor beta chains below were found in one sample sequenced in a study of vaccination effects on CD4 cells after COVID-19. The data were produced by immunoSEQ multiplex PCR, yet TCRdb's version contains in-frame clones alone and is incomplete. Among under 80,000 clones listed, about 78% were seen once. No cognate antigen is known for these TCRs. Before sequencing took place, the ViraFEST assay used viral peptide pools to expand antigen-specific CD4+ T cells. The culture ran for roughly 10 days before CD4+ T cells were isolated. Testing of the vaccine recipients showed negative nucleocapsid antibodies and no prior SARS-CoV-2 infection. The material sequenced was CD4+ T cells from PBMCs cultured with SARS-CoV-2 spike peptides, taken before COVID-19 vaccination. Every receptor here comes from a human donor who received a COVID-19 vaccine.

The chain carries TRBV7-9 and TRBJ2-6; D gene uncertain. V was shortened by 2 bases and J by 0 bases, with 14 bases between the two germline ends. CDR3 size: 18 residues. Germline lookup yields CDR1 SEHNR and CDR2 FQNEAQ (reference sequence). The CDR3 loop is CASSLKLAVTSGANVLTF. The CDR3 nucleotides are TGTGCCAGCAGCTTAAAATTGGCAGTAACCTCTGGGGCCAACGTCCTGACTTTC.

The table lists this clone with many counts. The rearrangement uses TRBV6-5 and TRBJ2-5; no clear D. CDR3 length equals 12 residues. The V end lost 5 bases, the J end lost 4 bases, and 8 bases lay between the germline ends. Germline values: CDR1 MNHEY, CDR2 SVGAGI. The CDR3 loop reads CASSNPLETQYF. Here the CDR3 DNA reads TGTGCCAGCAGTAACCCCTTAGAGACCCAGTACTTC.

The CDR3 DNA sequence: TGTGCCAGCTCACTCGGACAGGGGACTGAAAAACTGTTTTTT. Translating it yields CASSLGQGTEKLFF. V usage is TRBV18 and J usage is TRBJ1-4, with 9 bases lining up with TRBD1. From germline, CDR1 is KGHSH and CDR2 LQKENI. The trim removed 4 bases at V and 7 bases at J, leaving 4 bases unmatched. The CDR3 is made up of 14 amino acids. Full variable domain (outside the CDR3, taken from reference TRBV18 and TRBJ1-4): NAGVMQNPRHLVRRRGQEARLRCSPMKGHSHVYWYRQLPEEGLKFMVYLQKENIIDESGMPKERFSAEFPKEGPSILRIQQVVRGDSAAYFCASSLGQGTEKLFFGSGTQLSVL.

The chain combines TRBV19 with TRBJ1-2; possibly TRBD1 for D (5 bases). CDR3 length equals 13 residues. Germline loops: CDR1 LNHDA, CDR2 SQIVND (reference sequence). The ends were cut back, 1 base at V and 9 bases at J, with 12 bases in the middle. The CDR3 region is CASSIGGGTSYTF. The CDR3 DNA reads TGTGCCAGTAGTATAGGTGGGGGAACGAGCTACACCTTC.

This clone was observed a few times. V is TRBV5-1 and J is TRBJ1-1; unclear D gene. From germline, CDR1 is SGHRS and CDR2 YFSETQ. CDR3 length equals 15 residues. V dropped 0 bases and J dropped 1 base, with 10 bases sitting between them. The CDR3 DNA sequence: TGCGCCAGCAGCTTGGCCGGGGTGTCGAACACTGAAGCTTTCTTT. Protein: CASSLAGVSNTEAFF. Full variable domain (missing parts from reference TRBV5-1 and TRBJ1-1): KAGVTQTPRYLIKTRGQQVTLSCSPISGHRSVSWYQQTPGQGLQFLFEYFSETQRNKGNFPGRFSGRQFSNSRSEMNVSTLELGDSALYLCASSLAGVSNTEAFFGQGTRLTVV.

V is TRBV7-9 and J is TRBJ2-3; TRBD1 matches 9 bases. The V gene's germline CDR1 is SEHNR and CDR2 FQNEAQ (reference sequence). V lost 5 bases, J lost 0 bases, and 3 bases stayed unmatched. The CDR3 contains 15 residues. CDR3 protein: CASSRTGASTDTQYF. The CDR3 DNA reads TGTGCCAGCAGCCGGACAGGGGCAAGCACAGATACGCAGTATTTT.

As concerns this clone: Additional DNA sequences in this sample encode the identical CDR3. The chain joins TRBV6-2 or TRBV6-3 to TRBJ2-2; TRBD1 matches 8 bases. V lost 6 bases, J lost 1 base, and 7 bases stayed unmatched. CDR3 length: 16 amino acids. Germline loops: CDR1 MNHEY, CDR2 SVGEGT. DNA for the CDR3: TGTGCCAGCAGCCCCCCCGGGACAGGGAACACCGGGGAGCTGTTTTTT. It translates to CASSPPGTGNTGELFF.

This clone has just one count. The CDR3 sequence is CASGLGDRGADTQYF. In DNA, the CDR3 is TGTGCTAGTGGTTTGGGGGACAGGGGGGCAGATACGCAGTATTTT. This chain links TRBV12-5 with TRBJ2-3; 11 bases map to TRBD1. J lost 4 bases, V lost 1 base, and 1 base had no gene match. Germline CDR1 reads LGHNT; CDR2 reads FRNRAP. The CDR3 is made up of 15 amino acids.

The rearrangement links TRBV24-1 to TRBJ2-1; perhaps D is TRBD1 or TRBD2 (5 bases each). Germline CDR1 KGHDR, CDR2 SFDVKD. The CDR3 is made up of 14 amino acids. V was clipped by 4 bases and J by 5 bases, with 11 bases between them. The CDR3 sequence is CATSEPRDHNEQFF. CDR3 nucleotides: TGTGCCACCAGTGAGCCCCGGGACCACAATGAGCAGTTCTTC.

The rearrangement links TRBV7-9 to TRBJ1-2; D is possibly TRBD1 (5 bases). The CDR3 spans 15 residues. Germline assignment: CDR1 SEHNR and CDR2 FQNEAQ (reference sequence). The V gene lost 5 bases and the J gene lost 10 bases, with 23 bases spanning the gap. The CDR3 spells CASSGAVLRGLDYTF. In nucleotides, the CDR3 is TGTGCCAGCAGCGGCGCAGTACTAAGGGGACTCGACTACACCTTC.

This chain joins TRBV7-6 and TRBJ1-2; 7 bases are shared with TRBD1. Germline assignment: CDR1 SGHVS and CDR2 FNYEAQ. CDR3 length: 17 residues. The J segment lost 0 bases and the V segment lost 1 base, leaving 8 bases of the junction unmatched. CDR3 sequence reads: CASSLGGRGRSNYGYTF. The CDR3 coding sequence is TGTGCCAGCAGCTTAGGGGGCAGGGGGAGATCTAACTATGGCTACACCTTC.

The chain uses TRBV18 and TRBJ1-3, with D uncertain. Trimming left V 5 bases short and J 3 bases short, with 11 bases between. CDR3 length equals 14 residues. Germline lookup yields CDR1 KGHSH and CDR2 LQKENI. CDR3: CASSNEGFGNTIYF. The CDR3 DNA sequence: TGTGCCAGCTCAAACGAGGGTTTTGGAAACACCATATATTTT.

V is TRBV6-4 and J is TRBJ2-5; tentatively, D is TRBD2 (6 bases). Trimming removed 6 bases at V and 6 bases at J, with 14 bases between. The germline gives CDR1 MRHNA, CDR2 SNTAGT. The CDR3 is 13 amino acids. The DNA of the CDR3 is TGTGCCAGCAGCGGGGACTTTGGGCAGACCCAGTACTTC. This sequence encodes CASSGDFGQTQYF.

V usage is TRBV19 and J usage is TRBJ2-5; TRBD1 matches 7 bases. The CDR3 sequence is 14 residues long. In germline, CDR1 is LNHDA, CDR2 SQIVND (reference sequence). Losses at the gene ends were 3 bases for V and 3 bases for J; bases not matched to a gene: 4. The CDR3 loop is CASSIGQAEETQYF. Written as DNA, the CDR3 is TGTGCCAGTAGTATTGGACAGGCAGAAGAGACCCAGTACTTC.

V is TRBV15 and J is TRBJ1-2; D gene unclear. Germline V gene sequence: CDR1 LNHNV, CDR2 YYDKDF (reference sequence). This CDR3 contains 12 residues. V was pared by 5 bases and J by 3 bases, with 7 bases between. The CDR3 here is CATSEVDYGYTF. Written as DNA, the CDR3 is TGTGCCACCAGCGAGGTGGACTATGGCTACACCTTC.

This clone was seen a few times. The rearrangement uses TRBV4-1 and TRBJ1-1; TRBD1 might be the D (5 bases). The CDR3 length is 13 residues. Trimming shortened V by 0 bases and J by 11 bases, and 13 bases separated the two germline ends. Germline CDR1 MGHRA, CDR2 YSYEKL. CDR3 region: CASSQDLLQEAFF. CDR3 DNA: TGCGCCAGCAGCCAAGACTTGTTACAGGAGGCTTTCTTT.

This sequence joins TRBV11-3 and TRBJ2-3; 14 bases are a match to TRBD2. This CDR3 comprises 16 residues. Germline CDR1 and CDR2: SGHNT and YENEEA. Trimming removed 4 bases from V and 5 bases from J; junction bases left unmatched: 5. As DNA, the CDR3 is TGTGCCAGCAGCTACCGACTAGCGGGGGGGCTAGATACGCAGTATTTT. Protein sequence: CASSYRLAGGLDTQYF.

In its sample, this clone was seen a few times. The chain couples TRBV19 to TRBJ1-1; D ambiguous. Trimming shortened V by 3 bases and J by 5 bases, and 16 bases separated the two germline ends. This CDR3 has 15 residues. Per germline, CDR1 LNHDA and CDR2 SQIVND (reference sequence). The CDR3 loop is CASSMFSSVGTEAFF. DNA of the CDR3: TGTGCCAGTAGTATGTTCTCAAGCGTGGGGACTGAAGCTTTCTTT.

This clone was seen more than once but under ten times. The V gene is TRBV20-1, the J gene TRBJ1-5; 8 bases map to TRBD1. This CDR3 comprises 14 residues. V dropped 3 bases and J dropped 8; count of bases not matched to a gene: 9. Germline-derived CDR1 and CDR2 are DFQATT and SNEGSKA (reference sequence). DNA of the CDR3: TGCAGTGCTAGTAGTCAGGGGGCTGGGAAGCCCCAGCATTTT. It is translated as CSASSQGAGKPQHF.

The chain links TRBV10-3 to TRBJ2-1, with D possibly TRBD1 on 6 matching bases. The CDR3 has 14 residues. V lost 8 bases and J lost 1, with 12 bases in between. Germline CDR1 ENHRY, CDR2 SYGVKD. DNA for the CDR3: TGTGCCATCTCTTCCGGGACATCCTACAATGAGCAGTTCTTC. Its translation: CAISSGTSYNEQFF.

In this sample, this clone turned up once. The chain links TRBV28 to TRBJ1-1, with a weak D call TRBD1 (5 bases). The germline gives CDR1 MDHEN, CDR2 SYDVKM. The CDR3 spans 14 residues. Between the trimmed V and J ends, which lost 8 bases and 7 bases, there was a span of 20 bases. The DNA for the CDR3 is TGTGCCAGCGAGTCTTATAGGGGCGATTTTGAAGCTTTCTTT. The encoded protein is CASESYRGDFEAFF.

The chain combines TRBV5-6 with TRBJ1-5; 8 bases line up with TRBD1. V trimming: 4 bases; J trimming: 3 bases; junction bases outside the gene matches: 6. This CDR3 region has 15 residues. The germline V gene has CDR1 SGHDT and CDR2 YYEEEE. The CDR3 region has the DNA TGTGCCAGCAGCATTGGACAGGGCATCAATCAGCCCCAGCATTTT. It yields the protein CASSIGQGINQPQHF. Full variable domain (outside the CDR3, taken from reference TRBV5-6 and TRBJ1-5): DAGVTQSPTHLIKTRGQQVTLRCSPKSGHDTVSWYQQALGQGPQFIFQYYEEEERQRGNFPDRFSGHQFPNYSSELNVNALLLGDSALYLCASSIGQGINQPQHFGDGTRLSIL.

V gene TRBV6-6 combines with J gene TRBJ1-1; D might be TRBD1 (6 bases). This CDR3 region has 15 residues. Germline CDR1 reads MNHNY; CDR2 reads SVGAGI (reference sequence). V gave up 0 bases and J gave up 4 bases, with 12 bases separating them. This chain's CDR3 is CASSYSYGGGTEAFF. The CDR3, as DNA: TGTGCCAGCAGTTACTCGTACGGGGGCGGCACTGAAGCTTTCTTT.